A selection of T cell receptor beta chains follows, all from one sample in a study of blood T cell repertoires in COVID-19. Produced via immunoSEQ multiplex PCR; TCRdb's table is partial and in-frame only. Altogether 45,000 to 60,000 clones are present, around four fifths being singletons, with the ten largest covering approximately 14%. The material sequenced was peripheral blood. The receptors come from a human donor with acute or convalescent COVID-19. The donor label of this sample is uncertain. The CDR3 runs from the conserved cysteine through the conserved F or W. D genes are given only for firm matches. Clone sizes are given selectively: once, few, many, or a class where the clone is expanded.

clone size	V gene	J gene	D gene	CDR3 DNA	CDR3 protein
-	TRBV29-1	TRBJ2-3	TRBD1	TGCAGCGTTGGTGGGACAGGGGGCGCGGATACGCAGTATTTT	CSVGGTGGADTQYF
-	TRBV11-3	TRBJ1-1	TRBD1	TGTGCCAGCAGCTTAGCACAGGGGTTGAACACTGAAGCTTTCTTT	CASSLAQGLNTEAFF
-	TRBV11-2	TRBJ2-2	TRBD2	TGTGCCAGCAGCTTAGCGCTAGCGGGAGATACCGGGGAGCTGTTTTTT	CASSLALAGDTGELFF
-	TRBV5-1	TRBJ1-4	-	TGCGCCAGCAGCTTGGACAGTACTAATGAAAAACTGTTTTTT	CASSLDSTNEKLFF
-	TRBV4-2	TRBJ2-3	-	TGTGCCAGCAGCCGGGACACCTTCACAGATACGCAGTATTTT	CASSRDTFTDTQYF
-	TRBV6-6	TRBJ1-1	-	TGTGCCAGCAGTTACCCGGAGGGAGGAACTGAAGCTTTCTTT	CASSYPEGGTEAFF
-	TRBV18	TRBJ1-2	TRBD1	TGTGCCAGCTCACCGATGGGACAGGGGGGCTATGGCTACACCTTC	CASSPMGQGGYGYTF
once	TRBV10-3	TRBJ2-2	-	TGTGCCATCAGTACAACAGGGCACTTTAACACCGGGGAGCTGTTTTTT	CAISTTGHFNTGELFF
-	TRBV6-2/TRBV6-3	TRBJ2-1	TRBD2	TGTGCCAGCAGTCCCTTGAGTCGATCTCGGGGGGGCCGTAATGAGCAGTTCTTC	CASSPLSRSRGGRNEQFF
-	TRBV4-2	TRBJ1-1	-	TGTGCCAGCAGCCAAGATCAGGTTGAAGCTTTCTTT	CASSQDQVEAFF
-	TRBV6-5	TRBJ1-1	TRBD1	TGTGCCAGCAGCCGGGACAGGGGTTTGAACACTGAAGCTTTCTTT	CASSRDRGLNTEAFF
-	TRBV28	TRBJ1-2	-	TGTGCCAGCAGTTTCCTCGGGGGGAACTATGGCTACACCTTC	CASSFLGGNYGYTF
few	TRBV12-5	TRBJ1-6	-	TGTGCTAGTGGTTTGTCGGGGAATTCACCCCTCCACTTT	CASGLSGNSPLHF
-	TRBV12-3/TRBV12-4	TRBJ2-5	-	TGTGCCAGCAGTACTGCTTTGGAGACCCAGTACTTC	CASSTALETQYF
-	TRBV7-2	TRBJ2-3	TRBD2	TGTGCCAGCAGGCGGACTAGCGGAAACACAGATACGCAGTATTTT	CASRRTSGNTDTQYF
few	TRBV9	TRBJ1-2	-	TGTGCCAGCAGCCCCCGGGGGTGGGGGGGCGATGGCTACACCTTC	CASSPRGWGGDGYTF